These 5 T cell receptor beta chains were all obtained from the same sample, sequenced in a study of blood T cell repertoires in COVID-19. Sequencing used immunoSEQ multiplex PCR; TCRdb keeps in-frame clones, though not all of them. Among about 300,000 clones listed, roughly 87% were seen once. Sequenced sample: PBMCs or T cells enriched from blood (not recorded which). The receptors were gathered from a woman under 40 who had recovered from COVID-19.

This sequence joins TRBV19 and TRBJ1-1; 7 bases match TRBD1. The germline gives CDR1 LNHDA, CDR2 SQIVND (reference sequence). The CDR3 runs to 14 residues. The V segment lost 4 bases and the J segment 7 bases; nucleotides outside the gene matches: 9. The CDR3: CASSRKGAEGEAFF. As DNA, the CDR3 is TGTGCCAGTAGTAGGAAGGGGGCTGAGGGTGAAGCTTTCTTT.

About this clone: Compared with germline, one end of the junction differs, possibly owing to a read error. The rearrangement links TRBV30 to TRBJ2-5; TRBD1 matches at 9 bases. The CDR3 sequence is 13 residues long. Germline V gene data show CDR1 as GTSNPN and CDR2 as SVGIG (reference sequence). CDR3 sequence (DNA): TGTGCCCGGAGAGGGACAGGGACCGAGACCCAGTACTTC. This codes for CARRGTGTETQYF.

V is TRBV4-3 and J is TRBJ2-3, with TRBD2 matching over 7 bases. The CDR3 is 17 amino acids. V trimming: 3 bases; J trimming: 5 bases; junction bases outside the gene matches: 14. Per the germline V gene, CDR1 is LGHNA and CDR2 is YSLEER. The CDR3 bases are TGCGCCAGCAGCCAGAGGATTCCGGGACTACTTCAAGATACGCAGTATTTT. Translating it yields CASSQRIPGLLQDTQYF.

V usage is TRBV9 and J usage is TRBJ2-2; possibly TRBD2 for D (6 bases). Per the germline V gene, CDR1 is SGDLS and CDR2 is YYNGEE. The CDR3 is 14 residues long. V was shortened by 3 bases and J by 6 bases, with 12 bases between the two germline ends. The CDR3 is CASSALGEAGELFF. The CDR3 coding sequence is TGTGCCAGCAGCGCCCTGGGGGAGGCCGGGGAGCTGTTTTTT. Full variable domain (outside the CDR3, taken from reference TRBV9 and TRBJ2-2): DSGVTQTPKHLITATGQRVTLRCSPRSGDLSVYWYQQSLDQGLQFLIQYYNGEERAKGNILERFSAQQFPDLHSELNLSSLELGDSALYFCASSALGEAGELFFGEGSRLTVL.

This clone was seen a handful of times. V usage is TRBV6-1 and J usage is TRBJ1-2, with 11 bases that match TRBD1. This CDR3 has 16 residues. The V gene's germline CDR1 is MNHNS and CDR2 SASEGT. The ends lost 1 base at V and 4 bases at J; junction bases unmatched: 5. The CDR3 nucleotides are TGTGCCAGCAGTGAAGTGGGACAGGGGGAGGTCTATGGCTACACCTTC. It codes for CASSEVGQGEVYGYTF.